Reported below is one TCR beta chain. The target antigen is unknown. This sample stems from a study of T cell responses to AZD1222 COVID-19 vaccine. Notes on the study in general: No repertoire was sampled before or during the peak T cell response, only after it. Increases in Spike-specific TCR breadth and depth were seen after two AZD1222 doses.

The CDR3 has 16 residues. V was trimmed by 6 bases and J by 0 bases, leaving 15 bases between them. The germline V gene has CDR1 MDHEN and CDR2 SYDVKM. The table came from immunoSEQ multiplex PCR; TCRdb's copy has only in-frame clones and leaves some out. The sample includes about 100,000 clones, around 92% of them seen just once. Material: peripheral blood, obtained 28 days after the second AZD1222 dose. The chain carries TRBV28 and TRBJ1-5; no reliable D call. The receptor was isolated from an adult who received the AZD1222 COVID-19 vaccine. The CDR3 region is CASSPGGRDSNQPQHF. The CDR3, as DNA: TGTGCCAGCAGCCCTGGCGGCCGGGATAGCAATCAGCCCCAGCATTTT.